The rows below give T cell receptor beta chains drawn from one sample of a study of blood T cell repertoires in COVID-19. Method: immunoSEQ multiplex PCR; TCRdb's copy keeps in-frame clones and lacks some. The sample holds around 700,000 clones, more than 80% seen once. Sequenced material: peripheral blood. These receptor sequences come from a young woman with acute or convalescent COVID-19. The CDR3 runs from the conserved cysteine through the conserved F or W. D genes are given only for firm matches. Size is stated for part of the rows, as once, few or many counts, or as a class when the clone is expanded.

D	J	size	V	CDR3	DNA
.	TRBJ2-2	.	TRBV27	CASTTWWSLNTGELFF	TGTGCCAGCACCACTTGGTGGTCCCTGAACACCGGGGAGCTGTTTTTT
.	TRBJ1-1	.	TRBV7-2	CASSPRSGLNTEAFF	TGTGCCAGCAGCCCCCGGAGTGGCCTGAACACTGAAGCTTTCTTT
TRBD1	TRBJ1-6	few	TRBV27	CASRDRDSYYNSPLHF	TGTGCCAGCAGAGATCGGGACAGTTACTATAATTCACCCCTCCACTTT
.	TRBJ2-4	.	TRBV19	CASSTTSQGKNIQYF	TGTGCCAGTAGTACCACTTCACAGGGAAAAAACATTCAGTACTTC
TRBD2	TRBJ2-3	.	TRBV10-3	CAIREGLAGMIDTQYF	TGTGCCATCAGGGAGGGACTAGCGGGGATGATAGATACGCAGTATTTT
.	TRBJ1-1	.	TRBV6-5	CASTRGSSAEAFF	TGTGCCAGCACCAGAGGCAGCTCCGCTGAAGCTTTCTTT
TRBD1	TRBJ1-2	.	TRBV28	CASSYSFGQGVDYGYTF	TGTGCCAGCAGTTACAGCTTCGGACAGGGAGTCGACTATGGCTACACCTTC
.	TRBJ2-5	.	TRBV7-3	CASSDTRQETQYF	TGTGCCAGCAGCGATACCCGGCAAGAGACCCAGTACTTC
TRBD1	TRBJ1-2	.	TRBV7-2	CASSFGTGLRGYTF	TGTGCCAGCAGCTTCGGGACAGGGCTTAGGGGCTACACCTTC
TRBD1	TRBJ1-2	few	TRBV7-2	CASSVSPGQNYGYTF	TGTGCCAGCAGCGTATCGCCGGGACAGAACTATGGCTACACCTTC
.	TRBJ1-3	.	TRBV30	CAWSSGLSGDTIYF	TGTGCCTGGAGTTCAGGCTTAAGCGGGGACACCATATATTTT
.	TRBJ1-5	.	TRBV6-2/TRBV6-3	CASSPYRGEFSNQPQHF	TGTGCCAGCAGCCCTTATCGGGGGGAGTTTAGCAATCAGCCCCAGCATTTT
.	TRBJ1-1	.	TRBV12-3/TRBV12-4	CASRVDTSEGAFF	TGTGCCAGCAGGGTTGACACCTCGGAGGGAGCTTTCTTT
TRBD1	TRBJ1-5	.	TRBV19	CASSGTGGNQPQHF	TGTGCCAGCTCCGGGACAGGGGGAAATCAGCCCCAGCATTTT
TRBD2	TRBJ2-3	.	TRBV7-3	CASSHSGGTDTQYF	TGTGCCAGCAGCCATTCGGGGGGGACAGATACGCAGTATTTT
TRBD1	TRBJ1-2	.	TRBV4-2	CASSHPDRRDYGYTF	TGTGCCAGCAGCCACCCGGACAGGAGGGACTATGGCTACACCTTC
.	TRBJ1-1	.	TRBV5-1	CASSQSAGRRRDTEAFF	TGCGCCAGCAGCCAGAGCGCGGGACGCCGGCGGGACACTGAAGCTTTCTTT
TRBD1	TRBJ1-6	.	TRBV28	CASSLDRTIYNSPLHF	TGTGCCAGCAGTTTGGACAGGACAATATATAATTCACCCCTCCACTTT
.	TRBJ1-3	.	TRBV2	CATNNPYKGNTIYF	TGTGCCACCAATAACCCTTACAAAGGAAACACCATATATTTT
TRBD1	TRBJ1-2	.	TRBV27	CASSPGTGTNYGYTF	TGTGCCAGCAGTCCAGGGACAGGGACCAACTATGGCTACACCTTC
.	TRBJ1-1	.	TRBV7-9	CASSLGQANTEAFF	TGTGCCAGCAGCTTAGGACAGGCGAACACTGAAGCTTTCTTT
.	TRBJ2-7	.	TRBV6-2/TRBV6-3	CASSYRGASYEQYF	TGTGCCAGCAGTTATCGCGGGGCCTCCTACGAGCAGTACTTC
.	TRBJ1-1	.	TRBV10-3	CAIRPSGTEAFF	TGTGCCATCAGACCCTCAGGCACTGAAGCTTTCTTT
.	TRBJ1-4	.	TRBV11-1	CASSLEGLHEKLFF	TGTGCCAGCAGCTTGGAGGGCCTACATGAAAAACTGTTTTTT
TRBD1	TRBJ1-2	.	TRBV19	CASSPGQGWGYTF	TGTGCCAGTAGTCCGGGACAGGGGTGGGGCTACACCTTC
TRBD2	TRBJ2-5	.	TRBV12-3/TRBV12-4	CASSRPGGTQYF	TGTGCCAGCAGCCGCCCGGGGGGAACCCAGTACTTC
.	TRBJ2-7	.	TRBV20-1	CSASGGTSYEQYF	TGCAGTGCTAGTGGGGGCACCTCCTACGAGCAGTACTTC
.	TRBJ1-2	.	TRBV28	CASSETESGGYTF	TGTGCCAGCAGTGAGACAGAGAGCGGGGGCTACACCTTC
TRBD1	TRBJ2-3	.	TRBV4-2	CASSPLGGFRTDTQYF	TGTGCCAGCAGCCCGCTAGGGGGCTTTCGCACAGATACGCAGTATTTT
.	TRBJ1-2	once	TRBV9	CASRADSFFGYTF	TGTGCCAGCAGGGCGGACAGTTTTTTCGGCTACACCTTC
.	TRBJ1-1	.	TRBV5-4	CASSSPPGGNTEAFF	TGTGCCAGCAGCTCCCCCCCGGGGGGGAACACTGAAGCTTTCTTT
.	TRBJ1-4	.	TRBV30	CAWSGGGHPGEKLFF	TGTGCCTGGAGCGGTGGCGGACATCCAGGGGAAAAACTGTTTTTT
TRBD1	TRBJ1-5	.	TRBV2	CASTRQGHQPQHF	TGTGCCAGCACCAGACAGGGGCATCAGCCCCAGCATTTT
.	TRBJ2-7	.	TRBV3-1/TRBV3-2	CASSQRGTFTYEQYF	TGTGCCAGCAGCCAAAGGGGGACCTTTACCTACGAGCAGTACTTC
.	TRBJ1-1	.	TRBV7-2	CASSLERGGTEAFF	TGTGCCAGCAGCTTAGAACGGGGGGGCACTGAAGCTTTCTTT
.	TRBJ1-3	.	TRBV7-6	CASSLTAGALSGNTIYF	TGTGCCAGCAGCCTGACCGCAGGGGCCCTCTCTGGAAACACCATATATTTT
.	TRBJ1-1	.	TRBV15	CATSRGGEATEAFF	TGTGCCACCAGCAGAGGGGGAGAGGCCACTGAAGCTTTCTTT
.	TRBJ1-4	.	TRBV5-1	CASSPSTDSHYEKLFF	TGCGCCAGCAGCCCCTCGACGGACTCCCATTATGAAAAACTGTTTTTT
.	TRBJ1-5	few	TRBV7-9	CASSLADFNQPQHF	TGTGCCAGCAGCTTAGCGGACTTCAATCAGCCCCAGCATTTT
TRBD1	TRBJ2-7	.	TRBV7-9	CASSLGTGAFSYEQYF	TGTGCCAGCAGCTTAGGGACAGGGGCTTTTTCCTACGAGCAGTACTTC
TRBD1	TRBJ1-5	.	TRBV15	CATSRGVAGGQPQHF	TGTGCCACCAGCAGAGGTGTGGCAGGGGGGCAGCCCCAGCATTTT
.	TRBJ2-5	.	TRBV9	CASSVTSRETQYF	TGTGCCAGCAGCGTAACTAGCCGAGAGACCCAGTACTTC
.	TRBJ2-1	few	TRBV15	CATSRKRTDYNEQFF	TGTGCCACCAGCAGGAAGCGGACGGACTACAATGAGCAGTTCTTC
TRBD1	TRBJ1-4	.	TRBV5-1	CASSQRDRGFSEKLFF	TGCGCCAGCAGCCAACGCGACAGGGGCTTCAGCGAAAAACTGTTTTTT
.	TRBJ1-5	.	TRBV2	CAVMAGPNQPQHF	TGTGCCGTAATGGCGGGCCCTAATCAGCCCCAGCATTTT
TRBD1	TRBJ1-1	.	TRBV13	CASGDRGEAFF	TGTGCCAGCGGGGACAGGGGCGAAGCTTTCTTT
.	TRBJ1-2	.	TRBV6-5	CASTQDNYGYTF	TGTGCCAGCACCCAGGATAACTATGGCTACACCTTC
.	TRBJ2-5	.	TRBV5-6	CASTQGYETQYF	TGTGCCAGCACCCAGGGGTACGAGACCCAGTACTTC
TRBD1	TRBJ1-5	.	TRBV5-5	CASSFSQGSNGQPQHF	TGTGCCAGCAGCTTCTCACAGGGGAGCAATGGTCAGCCCCAGCATTTT
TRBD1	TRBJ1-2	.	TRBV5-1	CASSDGTAFGYTF	TGCGCCAGCAGCGACGGGACAGCTTTTGGCTACACCTTC
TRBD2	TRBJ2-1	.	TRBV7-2	CASSFQRAGGHNEQFF	TGTGCCAGCAGCTTCCAACGAGCGGGGGGACACAATGAGCAGTTCTTC
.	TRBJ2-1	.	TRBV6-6	CASSYGQNSYNEQFF	TGTGCCAGCAGTTACGGACAGAACTCCTACAATGAGCAGTTCTTC
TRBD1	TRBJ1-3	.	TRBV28	CASSSTTDRGNTIYF	TGTGCCAGCAGTTCAACAACGGACAGGGGAAACACCATATATTTT
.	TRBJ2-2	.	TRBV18	CASSPTGGTNTGELFF	TGTGCCAGCTCTCCCACGGGGGGCACGAACACCGGGGAGCTGTTTTTT
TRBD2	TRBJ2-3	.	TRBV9	CASTGGKTDTQYF	TGTGCCAGCACCGGGGGGAAGACAGATACGCAGTATTTT
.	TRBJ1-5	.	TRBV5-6	CASSFGGSGSNQPQHF	TGTGCCAGCAGCTTCGGGGGTTCTGGAAGCAATCAGCCCCAGCATTTT
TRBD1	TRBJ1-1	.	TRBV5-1	CASSLGDRATEAFF	TGCGCCAGCAGCTTGGGGGACAGGGCTACTGAAGCTTTCTTT